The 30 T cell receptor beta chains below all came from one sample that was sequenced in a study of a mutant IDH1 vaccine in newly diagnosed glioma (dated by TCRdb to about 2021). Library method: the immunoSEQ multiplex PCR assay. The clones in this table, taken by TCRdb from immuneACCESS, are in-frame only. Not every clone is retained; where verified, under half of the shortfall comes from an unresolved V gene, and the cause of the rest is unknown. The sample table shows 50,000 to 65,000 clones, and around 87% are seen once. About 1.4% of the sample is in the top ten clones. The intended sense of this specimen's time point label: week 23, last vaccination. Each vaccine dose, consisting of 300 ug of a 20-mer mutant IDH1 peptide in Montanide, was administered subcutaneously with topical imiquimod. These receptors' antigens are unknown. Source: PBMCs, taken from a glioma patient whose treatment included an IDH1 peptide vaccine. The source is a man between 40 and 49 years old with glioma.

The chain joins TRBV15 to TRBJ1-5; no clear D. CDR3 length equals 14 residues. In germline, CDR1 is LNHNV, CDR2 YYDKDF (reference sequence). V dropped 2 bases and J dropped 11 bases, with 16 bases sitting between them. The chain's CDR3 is CATSRQDWEVAQHF. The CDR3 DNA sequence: TGTGCCACCAGCAGACAGGACTGGGAAGTGGCCCAGCATTTT.

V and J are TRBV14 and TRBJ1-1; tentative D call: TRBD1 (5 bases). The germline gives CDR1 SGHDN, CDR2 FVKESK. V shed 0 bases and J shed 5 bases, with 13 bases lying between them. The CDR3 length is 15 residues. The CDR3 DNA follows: TGTGCCAGCAGCCAAGACCGCGCAGGGCGAACTGAAGCTTTCTTT. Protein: CASSQDRAGRTEAFF. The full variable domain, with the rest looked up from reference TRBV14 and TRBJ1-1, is EAGVTQFPSHSVIEKGQTVTLRCDPISGHDNLYWYRRVMGKEIKFLLHFVKESKQDESGMPNNRFLAERTGGTYSTLKVQPAELEDSGVYFCASSQDRAGRTEAFFGQGTRLTVV.

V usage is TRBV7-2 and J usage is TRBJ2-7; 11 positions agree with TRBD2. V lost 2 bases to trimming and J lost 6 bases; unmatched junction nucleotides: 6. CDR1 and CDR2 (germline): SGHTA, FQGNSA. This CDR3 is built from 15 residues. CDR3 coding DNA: TGTGCCAGCAGCTTAACCGGGACTAGCGGTTCCGAGCAGTACTTC. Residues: CASSLTGTSGSEQYF.

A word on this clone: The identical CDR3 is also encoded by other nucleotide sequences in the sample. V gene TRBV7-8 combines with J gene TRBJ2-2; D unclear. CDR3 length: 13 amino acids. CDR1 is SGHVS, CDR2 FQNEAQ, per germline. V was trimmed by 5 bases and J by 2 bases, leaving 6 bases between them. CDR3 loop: CASSPVNTGELFF. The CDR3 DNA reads TGTGCCAGCAGCCCAGTCAACACCGGGGAGCTGTTTTTT.

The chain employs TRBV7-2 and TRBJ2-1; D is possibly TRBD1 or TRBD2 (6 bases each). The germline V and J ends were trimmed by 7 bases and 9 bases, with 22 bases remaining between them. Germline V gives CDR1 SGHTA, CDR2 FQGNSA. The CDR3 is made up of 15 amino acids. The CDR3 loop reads CASIAGGGVRGEQFF. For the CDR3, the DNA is TGTGCCAGCATCGCCGGGGGCGGTGTGAGAGGTGAGCAGTTCTTC.

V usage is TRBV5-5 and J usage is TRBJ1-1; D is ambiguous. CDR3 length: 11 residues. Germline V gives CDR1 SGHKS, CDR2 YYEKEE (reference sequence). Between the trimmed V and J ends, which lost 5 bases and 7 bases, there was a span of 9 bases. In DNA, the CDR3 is TGTGCCAGCAGTTACGACCGTGAAGCTTTCTTT. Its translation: CASSYDREAFF.

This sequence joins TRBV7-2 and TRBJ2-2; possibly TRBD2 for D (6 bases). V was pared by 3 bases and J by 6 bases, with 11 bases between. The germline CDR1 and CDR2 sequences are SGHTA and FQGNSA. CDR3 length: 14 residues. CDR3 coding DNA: TGTGCCAGCAGCTTTGGACTATCCTCCGGGGAGCTGTTTTTT. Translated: CASSFGLSSGELFF.

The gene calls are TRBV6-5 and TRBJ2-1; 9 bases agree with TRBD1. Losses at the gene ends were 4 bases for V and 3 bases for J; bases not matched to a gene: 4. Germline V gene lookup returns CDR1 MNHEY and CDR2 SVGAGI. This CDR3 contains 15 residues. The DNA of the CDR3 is TGTGCCAGCAGTTCCGGGACAGGGTACTACAATGAGCAGTTCTTC. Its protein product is CASSSGTGYYNEQFF.

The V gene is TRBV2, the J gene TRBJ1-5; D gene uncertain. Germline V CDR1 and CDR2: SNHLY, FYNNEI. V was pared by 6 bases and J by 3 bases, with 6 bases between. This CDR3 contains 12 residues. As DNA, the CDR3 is TGTGCCAGCAGAAGGGCCAATCAGCCCCAGCATTTT. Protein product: CASRRANQPQHF. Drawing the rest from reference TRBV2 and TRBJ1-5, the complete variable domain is EPEVTQTPSHQVTQMGQEVILRCVPISNHLYFYWYRQILGQKVEFLVSFYNNEISEKSEIFDDQFSVERPDGSNFTLKIRSTKLEDSAMYFCASRRANQPQHFGDGTRLSIL.

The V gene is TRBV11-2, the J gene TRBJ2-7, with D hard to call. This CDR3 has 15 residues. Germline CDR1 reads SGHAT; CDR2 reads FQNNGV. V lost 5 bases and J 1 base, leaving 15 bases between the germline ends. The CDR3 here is CASSTSSGPSYEQYF. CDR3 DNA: TGTGCCAGCAGCACCTCTTCGGGCCCGTCCTACGAGCAGTACTTC.

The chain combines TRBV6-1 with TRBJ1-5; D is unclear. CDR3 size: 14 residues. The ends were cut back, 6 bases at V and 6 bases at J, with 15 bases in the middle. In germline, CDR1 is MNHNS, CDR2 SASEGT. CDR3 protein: CASRDYIGRQPQHF. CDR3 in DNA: TGTGCCAGCAGAGACTACATCGGCCGTCAGCCCCAGCATTTT.

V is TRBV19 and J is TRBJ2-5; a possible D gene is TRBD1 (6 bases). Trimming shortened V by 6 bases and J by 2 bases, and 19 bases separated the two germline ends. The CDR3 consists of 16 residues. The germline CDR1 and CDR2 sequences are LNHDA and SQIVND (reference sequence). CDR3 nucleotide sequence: TGTGCCAGTAGGACCTCGACAGGAGCCCAACAAGAGACCCAGTACTTC. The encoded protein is CASRTSTGAQQETQYF.

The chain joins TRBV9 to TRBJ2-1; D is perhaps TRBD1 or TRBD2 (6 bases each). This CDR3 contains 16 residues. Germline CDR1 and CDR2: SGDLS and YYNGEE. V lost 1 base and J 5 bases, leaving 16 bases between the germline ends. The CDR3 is CASSVPRGAWDNEQFF. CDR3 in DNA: TGTGCCAGCAGCGTACCGAGGGGGGCATGGGACAATGAGCAGTTCTTC.

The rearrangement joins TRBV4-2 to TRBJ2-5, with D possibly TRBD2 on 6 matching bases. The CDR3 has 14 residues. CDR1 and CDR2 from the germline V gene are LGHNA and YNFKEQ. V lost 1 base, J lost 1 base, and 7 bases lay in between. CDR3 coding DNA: TGTGCCAGCAGCCAAGTAGCGGTCCAAGAGACCCAGTACTTC. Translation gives CASSQVAVQETQYF.

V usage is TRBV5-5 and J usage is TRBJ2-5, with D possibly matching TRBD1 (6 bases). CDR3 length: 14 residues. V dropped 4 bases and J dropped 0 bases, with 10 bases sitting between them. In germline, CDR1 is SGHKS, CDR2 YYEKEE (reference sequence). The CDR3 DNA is TGTGCCAGCAGCAACACAGGGTACCAAGAGACCCAGTACTTC. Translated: CASSNTGYQETQYF.

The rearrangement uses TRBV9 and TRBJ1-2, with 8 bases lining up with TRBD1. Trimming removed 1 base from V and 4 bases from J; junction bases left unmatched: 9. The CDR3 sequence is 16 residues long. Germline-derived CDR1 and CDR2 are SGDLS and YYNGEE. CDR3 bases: TGTGCCAGCAGCGTATCAGGGACAGGTTTTTTCTATGGCTACACCTTC. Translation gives CASSVSGTGFFYGYTF.

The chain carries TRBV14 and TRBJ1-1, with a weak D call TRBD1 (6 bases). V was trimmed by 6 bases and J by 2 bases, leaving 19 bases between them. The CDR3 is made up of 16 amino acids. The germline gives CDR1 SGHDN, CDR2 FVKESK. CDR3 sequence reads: CASRPWGASLNTEAFF. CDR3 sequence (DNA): TGTGCCAGCAGGCCATGGGGGGCCAGTCTAAACACTGAAGCTTTCTTT.

The CDR3 reads CSAGLAGRGGETQYF. CDR3 in DNA: TGCAGCGCGGGACTAGCGGGACGGGGGGGAGAGACCCAGTACTTC. The chain has TRBV29-1 and TRBJ2-5; 13 bases align to TRBD2. V dropped 7 bases and J dropped 4; count of bases not matched to a gene: 9. Germline CDR1 and CDR2: SQVTM and ANQGSEA. The CDR3 runs to 15 residues.

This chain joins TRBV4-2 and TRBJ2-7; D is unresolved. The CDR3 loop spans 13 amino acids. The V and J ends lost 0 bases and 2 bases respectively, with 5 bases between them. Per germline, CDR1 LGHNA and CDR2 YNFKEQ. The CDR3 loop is CASSQEPTYEQYF. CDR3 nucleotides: TGTGCCAGCAGCCAAGAACCTACCTACGAGCAGTACTTC.

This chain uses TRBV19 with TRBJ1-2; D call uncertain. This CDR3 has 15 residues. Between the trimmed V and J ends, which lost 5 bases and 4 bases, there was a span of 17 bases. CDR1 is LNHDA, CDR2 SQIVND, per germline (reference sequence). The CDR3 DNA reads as TGTGCCAGTAGTCCGGGAGGAGGGATCGCCTATGGCTACACCTTC. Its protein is CASSPGGGIAYGYTF.

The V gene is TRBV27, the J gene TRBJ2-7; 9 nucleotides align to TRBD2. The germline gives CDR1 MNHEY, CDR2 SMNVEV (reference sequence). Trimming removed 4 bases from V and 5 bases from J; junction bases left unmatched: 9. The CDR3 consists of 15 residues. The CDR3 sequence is CASSSGTSIPNEQYF. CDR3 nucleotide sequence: TGTGCCAGCAGTTCGGGGACTAGCATACCCAACGAGCAGTACTTC.

The CDR3 loop reads CASSELRDGTYEQYF. Written as DNA, the CDR3 is TGTGCCAGCAGTGAACTCCGGGATGGGACCTACGAGCAGTACTTC. The V and J genes are TRBV2 and TRBJ2-7; possible D gene TRBD2, 5 bases. CDR1 and CDR2 (germline): SNHLY, FYNNEI. The length of the CDR3 is 15 residues. Trimming cost V 2 bases and J 2 bases, with 13 bases left between them.

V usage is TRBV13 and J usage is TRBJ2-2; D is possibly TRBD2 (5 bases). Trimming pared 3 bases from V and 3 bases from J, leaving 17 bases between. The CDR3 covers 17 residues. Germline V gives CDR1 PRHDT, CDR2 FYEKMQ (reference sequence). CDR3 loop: CASSFGLLIDYTGELFF. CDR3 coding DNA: TGTGCCAGCAGCTTTGGACTCCTCATCGACTACACCGGGGAGCTGTTTTTT.

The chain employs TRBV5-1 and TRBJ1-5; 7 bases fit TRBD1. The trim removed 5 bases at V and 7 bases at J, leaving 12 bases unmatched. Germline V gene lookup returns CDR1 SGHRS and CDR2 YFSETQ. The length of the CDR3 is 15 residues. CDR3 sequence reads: CASSLETGAGQPQHF. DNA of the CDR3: TGCGCCAGCAGTCTCGAAACAGGGGCGGGCCAGCCCCAGCATTTT.

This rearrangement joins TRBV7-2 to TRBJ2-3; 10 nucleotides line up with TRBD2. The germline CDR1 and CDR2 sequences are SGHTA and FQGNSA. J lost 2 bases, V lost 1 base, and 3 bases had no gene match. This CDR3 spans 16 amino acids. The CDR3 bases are TGTGCCAGCAGCTTAGAGGGACTAGCGCCCACAGATACGCAGTATTTT. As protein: CASSLEGLAPTDTQYF.

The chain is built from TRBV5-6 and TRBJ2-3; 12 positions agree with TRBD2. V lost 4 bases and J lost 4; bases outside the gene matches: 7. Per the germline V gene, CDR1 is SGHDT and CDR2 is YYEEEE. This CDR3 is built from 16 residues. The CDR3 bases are TGTGCCAGCAGCCCCCAACTAGCGGGAGGTCCAGATACGCAGTATTTT. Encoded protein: CASSPQLAGGPDTQYF.

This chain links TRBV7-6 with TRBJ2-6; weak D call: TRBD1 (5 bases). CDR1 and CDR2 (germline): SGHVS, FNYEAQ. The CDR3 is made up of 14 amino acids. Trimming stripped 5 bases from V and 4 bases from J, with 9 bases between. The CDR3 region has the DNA TGTGCCAGCAGCCTCGGACACGGGGCCAACGTCCTGACTTTC. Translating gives CASSLGHGANVLTF. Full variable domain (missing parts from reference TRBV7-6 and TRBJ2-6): GAGVSQSPRYKVTKRGQDVALRCDPISGHVSLYWYRQALGQGPEFLTYFNYEAQQDKSGLPNDRFSAERPEGSISTLTIQRTEQRDSAMYRCASSLGHGANVLTFGAGSRLTVL.

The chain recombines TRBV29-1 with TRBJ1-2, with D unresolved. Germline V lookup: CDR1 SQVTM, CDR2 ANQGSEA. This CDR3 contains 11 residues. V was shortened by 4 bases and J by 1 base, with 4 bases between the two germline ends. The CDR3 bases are TGCAGCGTTGGGGGTAACTATGGCTACACCTTC. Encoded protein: CSVGGNYGYTF.

The CDR3 here is CASHRQGAYEQYF. The CDR3 coding sequence is TGTGCCAGCCATCGACAGGGGGCTTACGAGCAGTACTTC. The gene calls are TRBV27 and TRBJ2-7; TRBD1 matches 10 bases. V shed 8 bases and J 4 bases; nucleotides not matched to a gene: 5. Germline V gene data show CDR1 as MNHEY and CDR2 as SMNVEV (reference sequence). The CDR3 totals 13 residues.

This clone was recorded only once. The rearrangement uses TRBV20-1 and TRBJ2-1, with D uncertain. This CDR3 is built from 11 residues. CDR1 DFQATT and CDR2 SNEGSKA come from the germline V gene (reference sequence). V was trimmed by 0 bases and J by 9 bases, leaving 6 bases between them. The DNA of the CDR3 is TGCAGTGCTAGAGATGCCGGTGAGCAGTTCTTC. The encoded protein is CSARDAGEQFF.